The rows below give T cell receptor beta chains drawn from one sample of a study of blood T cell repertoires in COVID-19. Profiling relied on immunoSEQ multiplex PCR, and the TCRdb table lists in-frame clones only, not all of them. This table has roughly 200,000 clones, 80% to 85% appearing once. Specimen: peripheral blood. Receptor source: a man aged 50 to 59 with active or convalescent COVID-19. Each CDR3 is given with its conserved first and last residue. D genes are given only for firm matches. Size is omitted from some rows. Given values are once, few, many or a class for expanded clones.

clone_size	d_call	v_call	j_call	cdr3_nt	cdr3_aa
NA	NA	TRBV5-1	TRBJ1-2	TGCGCCAGCAGCTTAACAGAAAACTATGGCTACACCTTC	CASSLTENYGYTF
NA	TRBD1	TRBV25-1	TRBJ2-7	TGTGCCAGCAGTGGGCCGGGACAGGGGCTTTACGAGCAGTACTTC	CASSGPGQGLYEQYF
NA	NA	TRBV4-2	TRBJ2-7	TGTGCCAGCAGCCGGACCTCTAGCGTCCTCGGGGTTGGGGAGCAGTACTTC	CASSRTSSVLGVGEQYF
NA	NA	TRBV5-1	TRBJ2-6	TGCGCCAGCAGCTTGGGACGGGACTCTGGGGCCAACGTCCTGACTTTC	CASSLGRDSGANVLTF
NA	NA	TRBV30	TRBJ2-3	TGTGCCTGGGGACAGAACACAGATACGCAGTATTTT	CAWGQNTDTQYF
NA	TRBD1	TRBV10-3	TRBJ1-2	TGTGCCATCAGTGAGACGACAGGGCTAGGCTATGGCTACACCTTC	CAISETTGLGYGYTF
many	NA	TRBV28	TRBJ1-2	TGTGCTTCGGGTGGCTACACCTTC	CASGGYTF
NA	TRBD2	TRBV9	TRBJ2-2	TGCCCCCGCAGCTTTCGCGGGGGGGGGAACACCGGGGAGCTGTTTTTT	CPRSFRGGGNTGELFF
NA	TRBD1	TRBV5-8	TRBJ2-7	TGTGCCAGCAGCCAAAGACAGGGTTCGGGGCAGTACTTC	CASSQRQGSGQYF
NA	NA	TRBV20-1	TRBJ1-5	TGCAGTGCTAGTATCCGGGAAGGTAGCAATCAGCCCCAGCATTTT	CSASIREGSNQPQHF
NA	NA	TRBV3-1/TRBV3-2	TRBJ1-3	TGTGCCAGCAGCCGCGACAGTTTCTCTGGAAACACCATATATTTT	CASSRDSFSGNTIYF
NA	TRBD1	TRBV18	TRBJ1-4	TGTGCCAGCTCACAAAACAGGGGCCCTAATGAAAAACTGTTTTTT	CASSQNRGPNEKLFF
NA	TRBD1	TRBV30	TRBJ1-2	TGTGCCTGGAGTGGACAGGGGGCTAACTATGGCTACACCTTC	CAWSGQGANYGYTF
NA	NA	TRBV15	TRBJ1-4	TGTGCCACCCTCGGGGGTCTTAATGAAAAACTGTTTTTT	CATLGGLNEKLFF
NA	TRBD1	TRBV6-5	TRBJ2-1	TGTGCCAGCAGGGGGACAGGTGGAGGGTACAATGAGCAGTTCTTC	CASRGTGGGYNEQFF
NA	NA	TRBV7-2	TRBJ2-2	TGTGCCAGCAGCTTATCCGGGGGGCAGGGCGGGGAGCTGTTTTTT	CASSLSGGQGGELFF
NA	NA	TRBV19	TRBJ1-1	TGTGCCAGTAGTATGCAGGCCGCCGGGAACACTGAAGCTTTCTTT	CASSMQAAGNTEAFF
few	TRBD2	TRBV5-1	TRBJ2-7	TGCGCCAGCAGCTTCCGGACTAGCGGGGCCTACGAGCAGTACTTC	CASSFRTSGAYEQYF
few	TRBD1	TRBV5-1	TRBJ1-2	TGCGCCAGCAGCTCAAACAGGGGGCGTGATGGCTACACCTTC	CASSSNRGRDGYTF
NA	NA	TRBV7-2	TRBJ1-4	TGTGCCAGCAGCTTACGCGGGACGGCCCCTGCAACTAATGAAAAACTGTTTTTT	CASSLRGTAPATNEKLFF
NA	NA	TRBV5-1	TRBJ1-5	TGCGCCAGCAGCTTGTTTGACGGGAGGAATCAGCCCCAGCATTTT	CASSLFDGRNQPQHF
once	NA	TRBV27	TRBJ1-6	TGTGCCAGCAGTCCCGGTGGTCGGAATTCACCCCTCCACTTT	CASSPGGRNSPLHF
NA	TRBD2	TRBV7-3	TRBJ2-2	TGTGCCAGCAGCTTGGGACTAGCGGGGGGTCCTAACACCGGGGAGCTGTTTTTT	CASSLGLAGGPNTGELFF
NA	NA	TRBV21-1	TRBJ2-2	TGTGCCAGCAGCAAAAGGGGACAGGGGAGGCGGGAGCTGTTTTTT	CASSKRGQGRRELFF
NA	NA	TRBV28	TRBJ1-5	TGTGCCAGCAGTTATGAGGGACTAGGCAATCAGCCCCAGCATTTT	CASSYEGLGNQPQHF
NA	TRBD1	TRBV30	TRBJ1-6	TGTGCCTGGGCGGGACAGGGAAATTCACCCCTCCACTTT	CAWAGQGNSPLHF
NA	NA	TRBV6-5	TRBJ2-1	TGTGCCAGCAGCTACCAGAGGGGGGGCTACAATGAGCAGTTCTTC	CASSYQRGGYNEQFF
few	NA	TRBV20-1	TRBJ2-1	TGCAGTGCTGGGCGGGCCGATGAGCAGTTCTTC	CSAGRADEQFF
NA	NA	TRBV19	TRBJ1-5	TGTGCCAGTAGTATAGATAACAGGGTTGAGCAGCCCCAGCATTTT	CASSIDNRVEQPQHF
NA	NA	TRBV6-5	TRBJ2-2	TGTGCCAGCAGGGTCTTCGGGAAGTGGTCCGGGGAGCTGTTTTTT	CASRVFGKWSGELFF
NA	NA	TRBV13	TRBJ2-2	TGTGCCAGCAGTCCGGGGGCGAACACCGGGGAGCTGTTTTTT	CASSPGANTGELFF
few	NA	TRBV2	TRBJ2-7	TGTGCCAGCAGGGCACAGGGTTCCTACGAGCAGTACTTC	CASRAQGSYEQYF
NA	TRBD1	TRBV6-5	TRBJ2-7	TGTGCCAGCAGGAAGAGACAGGGTCTTTCCTACGAGCAGTACTTC	CASRKRQGLSYEQYF
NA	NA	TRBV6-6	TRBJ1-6	TGTGCCAGCAGGGGGGGGAGCTCCTATAATTCACCCCTCCACTTT	CASRGGSSYNSPLHF
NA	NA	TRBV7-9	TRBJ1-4	TGTGCCAGCACGTTAACCCAGGGTTATAATGAAAAACTGTTTTTT	CASTLTQGYNEKLFF
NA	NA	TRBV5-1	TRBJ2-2	TGCGCCAGCAGCGGGGACAAACCGAACACCGGGGAGCTGTTTTTT	CASSGDKPNTGELFF
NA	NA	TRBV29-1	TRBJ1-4	TGCAGCGTTGAAGTTAGGGGGGGCGGAAAACTGTTTTTT	CSVEVRGGGKLFF
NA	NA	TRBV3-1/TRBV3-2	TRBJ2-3	TGTGCCAGCAGCCAAGAGATCGAGACTAGAACAGATACGCAGTATTTT	CASSQEIETRTDTQYF
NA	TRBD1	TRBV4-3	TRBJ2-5	TGCGCCAGCAGCCAGGGAAACAGGGGAGAGACCCAGTACTTC	CASSQGNRGETQYF
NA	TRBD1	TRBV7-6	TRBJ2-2	TGTGCCAGCAGCCCGGACAGGGGGCATAACGGGGAGCTGTTTTTT	CASSPDRGHNGELFF
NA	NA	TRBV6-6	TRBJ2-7	TGTGCCAGCAGTACTAGGTACGGGACCTACGAGCAGTACTTC	CASSTRYGTYEQYF
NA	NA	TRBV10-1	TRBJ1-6	TGCGCCAGCAGTCGTGACAGGCCGAGCTCCTATAATTCACCCCTCCACTTT	CASSRDRPSSYNSPLHF
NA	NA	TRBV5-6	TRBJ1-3	TGTGCCAGCAGCTCGATGGACTCCCCGGGGGGAAACACCATATATTTT	CASSSMDSPGGNTIYF
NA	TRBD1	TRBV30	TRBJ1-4	TGTGCCTGGAGTGTATACCCCCTGGGACAGAATAATGAAAAACTGTTTTTT	CAWSVYPLGQNNEKLFF
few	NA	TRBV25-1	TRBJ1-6	TGTGCCAGCAGTGAGGTGGGCGTAGGATCACCCCTCCACTTT	CASSEVGVGSPLHF
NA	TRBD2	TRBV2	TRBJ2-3	TGTGCCAGCAGGGGGGGAGGGGCAGGCACAGATACGCAGTATTTT	CASRGGGAGTDTQYF
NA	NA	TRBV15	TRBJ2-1	TGTGCCACCAGCAGCGGGTTTCAGGAGCAGTTCTTC	CATSSGFQEQFF
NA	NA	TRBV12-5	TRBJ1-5	TGTGCTAGTGGTCCCTCCATATTGTCGGGGAATCAGCCCCAGCATTTT	CASGPSILSGNQPQHF
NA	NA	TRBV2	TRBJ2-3	TGTGCCAGCAGTCTCCGACAGACAAGCACAGATACGCAGTATTTT	CASSLRQTSTDTQYF
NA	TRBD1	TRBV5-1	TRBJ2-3	TGCGCCAGCAGCTTGGGGGACAGTCCAGATACGCAGTATTTT	CASSLGDSPDTQYF
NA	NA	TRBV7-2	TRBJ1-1	TGTGCCAGCAGCTCCCTCGGGGGGGGCACTGAAGCTTTCTTT	CASSSLGGGTEAFF
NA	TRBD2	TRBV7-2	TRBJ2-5	TGTGCCAGCAGCTTGGGACTAGCGGGGGCAGAGACCCAGTACTTC	CASSLGLAGAETQYF